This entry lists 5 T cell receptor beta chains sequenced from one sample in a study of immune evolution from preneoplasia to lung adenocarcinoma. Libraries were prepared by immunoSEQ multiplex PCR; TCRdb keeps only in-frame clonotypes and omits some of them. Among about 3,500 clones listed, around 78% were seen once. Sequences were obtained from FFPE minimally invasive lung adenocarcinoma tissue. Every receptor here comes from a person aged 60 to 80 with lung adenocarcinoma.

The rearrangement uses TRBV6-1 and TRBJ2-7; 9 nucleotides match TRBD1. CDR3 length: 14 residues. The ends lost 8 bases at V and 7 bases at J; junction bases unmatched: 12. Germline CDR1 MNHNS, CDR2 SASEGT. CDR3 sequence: CASGGEQGAREQYF. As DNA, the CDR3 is TGTGCCAGCGGCGGGGAACAGGGGGCTCGGGAGCAGTACTTC.

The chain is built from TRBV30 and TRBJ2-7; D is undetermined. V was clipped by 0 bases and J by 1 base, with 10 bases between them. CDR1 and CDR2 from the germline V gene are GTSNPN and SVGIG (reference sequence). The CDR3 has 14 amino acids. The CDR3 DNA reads TGTGCCTGGAGTGTTCTTCATAGATCCTACGAGCAGTACTTC. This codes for CAWSVLHRSYEQYF.

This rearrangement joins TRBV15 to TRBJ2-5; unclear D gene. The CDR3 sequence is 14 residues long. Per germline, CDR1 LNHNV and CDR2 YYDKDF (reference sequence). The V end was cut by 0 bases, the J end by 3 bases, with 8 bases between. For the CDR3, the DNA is TGTGCCACCAGCAGAGATTTTGGTGAAGAGACCCAGTACTTC. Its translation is CATSRDFGEETQYF.

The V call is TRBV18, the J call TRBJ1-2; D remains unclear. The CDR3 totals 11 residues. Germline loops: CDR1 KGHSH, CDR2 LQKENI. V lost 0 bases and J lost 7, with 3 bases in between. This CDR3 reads CASSPPGGYTF. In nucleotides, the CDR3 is TGTGCCAGCTCACCACCGGGTGGCTACACCTTC.

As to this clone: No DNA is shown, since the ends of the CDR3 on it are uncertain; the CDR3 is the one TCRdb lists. CDR3 sequence reads: CASSLGQWAGGIF. The chain is built from TRBV11-2 and TRBJ2-1; the table's D call, TRBD2, was not checked against the DNA. The CDR3 spans 13 amino acids, including both terminal residues. Germline lookup yields CDR1 SGHAT and CDR2 FQNNGV.